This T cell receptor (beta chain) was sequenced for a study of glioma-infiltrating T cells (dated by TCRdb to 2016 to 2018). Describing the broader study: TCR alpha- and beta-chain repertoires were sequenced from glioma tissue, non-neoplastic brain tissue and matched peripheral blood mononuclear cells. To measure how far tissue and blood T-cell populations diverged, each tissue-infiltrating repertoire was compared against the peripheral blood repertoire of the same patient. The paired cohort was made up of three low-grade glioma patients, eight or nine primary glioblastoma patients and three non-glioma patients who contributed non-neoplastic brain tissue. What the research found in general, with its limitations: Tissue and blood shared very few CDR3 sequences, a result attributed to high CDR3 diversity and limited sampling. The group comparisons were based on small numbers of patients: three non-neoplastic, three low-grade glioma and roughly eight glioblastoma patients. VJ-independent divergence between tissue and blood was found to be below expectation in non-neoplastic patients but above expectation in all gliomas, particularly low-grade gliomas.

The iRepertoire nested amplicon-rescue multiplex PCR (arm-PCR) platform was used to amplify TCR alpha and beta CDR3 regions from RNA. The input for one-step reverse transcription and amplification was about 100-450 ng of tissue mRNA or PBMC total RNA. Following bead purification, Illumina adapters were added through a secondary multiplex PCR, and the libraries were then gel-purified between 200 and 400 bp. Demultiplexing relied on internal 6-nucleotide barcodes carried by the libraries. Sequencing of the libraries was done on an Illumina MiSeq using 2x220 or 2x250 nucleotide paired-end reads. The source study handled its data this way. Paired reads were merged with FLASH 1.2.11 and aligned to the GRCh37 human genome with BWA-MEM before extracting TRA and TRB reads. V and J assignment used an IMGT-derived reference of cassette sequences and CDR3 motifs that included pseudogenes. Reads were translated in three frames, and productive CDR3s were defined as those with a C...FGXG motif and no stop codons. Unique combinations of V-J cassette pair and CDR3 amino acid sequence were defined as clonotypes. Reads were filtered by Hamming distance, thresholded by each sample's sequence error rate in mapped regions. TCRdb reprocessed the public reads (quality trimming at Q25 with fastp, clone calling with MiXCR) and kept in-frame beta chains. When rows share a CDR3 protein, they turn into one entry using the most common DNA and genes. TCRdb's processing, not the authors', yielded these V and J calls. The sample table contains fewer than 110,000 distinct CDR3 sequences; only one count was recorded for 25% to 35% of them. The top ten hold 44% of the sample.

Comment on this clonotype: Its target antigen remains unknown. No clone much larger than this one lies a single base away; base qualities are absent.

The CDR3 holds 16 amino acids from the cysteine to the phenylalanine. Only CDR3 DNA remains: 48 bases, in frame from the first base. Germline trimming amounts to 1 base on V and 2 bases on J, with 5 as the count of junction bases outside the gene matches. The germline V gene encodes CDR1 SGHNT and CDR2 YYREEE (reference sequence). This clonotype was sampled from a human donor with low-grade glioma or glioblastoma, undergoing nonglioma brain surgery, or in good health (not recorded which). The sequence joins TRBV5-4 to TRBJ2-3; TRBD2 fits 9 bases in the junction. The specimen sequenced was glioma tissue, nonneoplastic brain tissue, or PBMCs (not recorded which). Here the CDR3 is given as CASSLKRGDNTDTQYF. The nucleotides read TGTGCCAGCAGCTTGAAGCGGGGGGACAACACAGATACGCAGTATTTT.